The 30 T cell receptor beta chains listed next were all sequenced from one sample in a study of blood T cell repertoires in COVID-19 (TCRdb year 2020). The library was produced with the immunoSEQ multiplex PCR assay. The clones in this table, taken by TCRdb from immuneACCESS, are in-frame only. Not every clone is retained; where verified, under half of the shortfall comes from an unresolved V gene, and the cause of the rest is unknown. The sample includes over 90,000 clones, with roughly 80% observed a single time. The ten largest clones take up 4.4% of the sample. Source material: peripheral blood. The receptors derive from a man in his 60s with acute or convalescent COVID-19.

V is TRBV2 and J is TRBJ1-5, with 11 bases fitting TRBD1. CDR1 and CDR2 (germline): SNHLY, FYNNEI. V was clipped by 6 bases and J by 1 base; unmatched bases: 2. The CDR3 sequence is 15 residues long. The CDR3 protein is CASRRDRGSNQPQHF. CDR3 bases: TGTGCCAGCAGACGGGACAGGGGGAGCAATCAGCCCCAGCATTTT.

The chain links TRBV19 to TRBJ1-5, with 8 bases lining up with TRBD1. The CDR3 contains 15 residues. Germline CDR1 LNHDA, CDR2 SQIVND (reference sequence). V was pared by 4 bases and J by 3 bases, with 5 bases of the junction left unmatched. For the CDR3, the DNA is TGTGCCAGTAGTAGGGGGACAGGCTTCAATCAGCCCCAGCATTTT. This sequence encodes CASSRGTGFNQPQHF. The full variable domain, its missing parts supplied by reference TRBV19 and TRBJ1-5, is DGGITQSPKYLFRKEGQNVTLSCEQNLNHDAMYWYRQDPGQGLRLIYYSQIVNDFQKGDIAEGYSVSREKKESFPLTVTSAQKNPTAFYLCASSRGTGFNQPQHFGDGTRLSIL.

The J gene is TRBJ1-4, the V gene TRBV5-8; possibly TRBD1 for D (5 bases). Trimming stripped 7 bases from V and 1 base from J, with 11 bases between. Germline CDR1 is SGHTS and CDR2 is YDEGEE. The CDR3 length is 14 residues. The CDR3 loop is CASSGVRTNEKLFF. CDR3 DNA: TGTGCCAGCTCGGGGGTCAGAACTAATGAAAAACTGTTTTTT.

The chain uses TRBV30 and TRBJ1-5; unclear D gene. Per the germline V gene, CDR1 is GTSNPN and CDR2 is SVGIG (reference sequence). Trimming removed 3 bases at V and 1 base at J, with 16 bases between. This CDR3 has 16 amino acids. CDR3 residues: CAWSAGGYWSNQPQHF. In DNA form, the CDR3 reads TGTGCCTGGAGCGCTGGAGGTTATTGGAGCAATCAGCCCCAGCATTTT.

The CDR3 spells CASSRGLGRFEQYF. CDR3 nucleotides: TGTGCCAGCAGTAGGGGACTAGGACGTTTCGAGCAGTACTTC. The chain employs TRBV7-2 and TRBJ2-7; 8 bases are a match to TRBD2. CDR3 size: 14 residues. Germline lookup yields CDR1 SGHTA and CDR2 FQGNSA. The J segment lost 6 bases and the V segment lost 6 bases, leaving 10 bases of the junction unmatched.

The V and J genes are TRBV5-6 and TRBJ2-3, with 7 bases that match TRBD1. V lost 3 bases and J lost 8; bases outside the gene matches: 12. This CDR3 has 15 amino acids. Looked up from germline, CDR1 is SGHDT and CDR2 is YYEEEE. CDR3 in DNA: TGTGCCAGCAGCTGGGTTGACAGGGAATACGGTACGCAGTATTTT. Its protein product is CASSWVDREYGTQYF.

The genes are TRBV7-9 and TRBJ2-7, with 10 bases that match TRBD1. The CDR3 runs 15 residues. The junction had 8 bases not matched to a gene; V was cut back by 4 bases and J by 5 bases. Per germline, CDR1 SEHNR and CDR2 FQNEAQ (reference sequence). The CDR3 protein is CASSSGTGAANEQYF. DNA for the CDR3: TGTGCCAGCAGCTCCGGGACAGGGGCGGCGAACGAGCAGTACTTC.

V and J are TRBV7-6 and TRBJ1-2; D is unclear. The CDR3 length is 17 residues. Germline V CDR1 and CDR2: SGHVS, FNYEAQ. The V gene lost 1 base and the J gene lost 4 bases, with 19 bases spanning the gap. In DNA, the CDR3 is TGTGCCAGCAGCTTAGGGCCTGGGTGGGAGACCACCTATGGCTACACCTTC. Translated, it gives CASSLGPGWETTYGYTF.

This chain links TRBV9 with TRBJ2-1; TRBD2 might be the D (7 bases). Looked up from germline, CDR1 is SGDLS and CDR2 is YYNGEE. The CDR3 sequence is 13 residues long. Trimming removed 7 bases from V and 3 bases from J, with 11 bases in between. CDR3 amino acids: CASGGAFYNEQFF. The DNA of the CDR3 is TGTGCCAGCGGGGGGGCTTTCTACAATGAGCAGTTCTTC.

The chain carries TRBV12-3 or TRBV12-4 and TRBJ1-1; maybe TRBD1 (6 bases). Trimming took 8 bases from V and 4 from J, leaving 11 bases between them. The CDR3 length is 12 residues. The CDR3: CASGMGATEAFF. The CDR3 region has the DNA TGTGCCAGCGGTATGGGGGCCACTGAAGCTTTCTTT.

V and J are TRBV11-3 and TRBJ2-1; D is possibly TRBD1 (6 bases). The V end was cut by 1 base, the J end by 1 base, with 8 bases between. Germline V gives CDR1 SGHNT, CDR2 YENEEA. There are 15 residues in the CDR3. The CDR3 here is CASSLVQGSYNEQFF. The CDR3 DNA follows: TGTGCCAGCAGCTTAGTCCAGGGGTCCTACAATGAGCAGTTCTTC.

In its sample, this clone was seen a few times. V gene TRBV7-8 combines with J gene TRBJ2-4; 7 nucleotides line up with TRBD1. The CDR3 loop spans 14 amino acids. CDR1 is SGHVS and CDR2 is FQNEAQ in the germline V gene. With V trimmed by 5 bases and J by 7 bases, 8 bases remained unmatched. CDR3 sequence: CASSRDSSRNIQYF. The DNA of the CDR3 is TGTGCCAGCAGCCGGGACAGTTCTCGGAACATTCAGTACTTC.

The chain joins TRBV7-9 to TRBJ2-5; D is ambiguous. The CDR3 covers 13 residues. Germline-derived CDR1 and CDR2 are SEHNR and FQNEAQ (reference sequence). Trimming removed 3 bases from V and 9 bases from J, with 14 bases in between. The CDR3 nucleotides are TGTGCCAGCAGCTTTTCAGCCTACGAGGCCCAGTACTTC. Amino acids: CASSFSAYEAQYF.

About this clone: A junction end diverges from the germline sequence, so it may reflect a read error. V usage is TRBV6-5 and J usage is TRBJ2-7, with 7 bases matching TRBD1. Germline values: CDR1 MNHEY, CDR2 SVGAGI. There are 13 residues in the CDR3. The CDR3 here is CASSINPGQPNNF. The CDR3 bases are TGTGCCAGCAGCATAAACCCGGGACAGCCTAATAATTTC.

J is TRBJ2-1 and V is TRBV3-1 (or the pseudogene TRBV3-2), with 11 bases aligning to TRBD2. With V trimmed by 5 bases and J by 9 bases, 12 bases remained unmatched. The CDR3 runs to 16 residues. Germline assignment: CDR1 LGHDT and CDR2 YNNKEL (reference sequence). This chain's CDR3 is CASSDRLAGRIGEQFF. In DNA form, the CDR3 reads TGTGCCAGCAGCGACAGACTAGCGGGGAGGATTGGTGAGCAGTTCTTC.

This clone was counted between two and nine times. V is TRBV2 and J is TRBJ1-5, with D perhaps TRBD1 (6 bases). This CDR3 comprises 14 residues. Germline CDR1 is SNHLY and CDR2 is FYNNEI. V gave up 2 bases and J gave up 4 bases, with 9 bases separating them. The CDR3 region is CASSERDTNQPQHF. DNA for the CDR3: TGTGCCAGCAGTGAAAGGGACACTAATCAGCCCCAGCATTTT.

The chain couples TRBV6-2 or TRBV6-3 to TRBJ2-3; possible D gene TRBD2, 5 bases. This CDR3 region has 17 residues. The V and J ends lost 2 bases and 0 bases respectively, with 15 bases between them. CDR1 is MNHEY, CDR2 SVGEGT, per germline. DNA of the CDR3: TGTGCCAGCAGTTACCCTTTGGGTAGGACTAGCACAGATACGCAGTATTTT. Amino acids: CASSYPLGRTSTDTQYF.

The chain has TRBV29-1 and TRBJ1-1; 8 bases are shared with TRBD1. The CDR3 totals 14 residues. Germline V gives CDR1 SQVTM, CDR2 ANQGSEA. The trim removed 5 bases at V and 1 base at J, leaving 6 bases unmatched. This CDR3 reads CSVRGGQANTEAFF. The CDR3 DNA sequence: TGCAGCGTTCGAGGGGGACAGGCGAACACTGAAGCTTTCTTT.

The chain is built from TRBV28 and TRBJ1-4; 10 bases are shared with TRBD1. Trimming took 7 bases from V and 8 from J; bases not matched to a gene: 7. The CDR3 length is 14 residues. Germline CDR1 and CDR2: MDHEN and SYDVKM. The CDR3 sequence is CASIPDRGLEKLFF. CDR3 DNA: TGTGCCAGCATCCCCGACAGGGGGCTAGAAAAACTGTTTTTT. Drawing the rest from reference TRBV28 and TRBJ1-4, the complete variable domain is DVKVTQSSRYLVKRTGEKVFLECVQDMDHENMFWYRQDPGLGLRLIYFSYDVKMKEKGDIPEGYSVSREKKERFSLILESASTNQTSMYLCASIPDRGLEKLFFGSGTQLSVL.

This clone was detected once. The chain uses TRBV4-1 and TRBJ2-7, with 13 positions matching TRBD2. The CDR3 has 18 amino acids. The germline V gene encodes CDR1 MGHRA and CDR2 YSYEKL. V was pared by 1 base and J by 3 bases, with 9 bases of the junction left unmatched. In DNA, the CDR3 is TGCGCCAGCAGCCAAGGACTAGCGGGAGGCTGGACCAACTACGAGCAGTACTTC. It codes for CASSQGLAGGWTNYEQYF.

The rearrangement joins TRBV24-1 to TRBJ2-1, with D perhaps matching TRBD2 (6 bases). CDR3 length: 14 residues. V was shortened by 9 bases and J by 4 bases, with 15 bases between the two germline ends. The germline CDR1 and CDR2 sequences are KGHDR and SFDVKD. CDR3 sequence reads: CATSGLRDYNEQFF. The CDR3 DNA reads TGTGCCACCTCGGGACTCCGAGATTACAATGAGCAGTTCTTC.

V is TRBV4-3 and J is TRBJ2-3, with D possibly being TRBD2 (6 bases). Germline V gives CDR1 LGHNA, CDR2 YSLEER. The V end lost 0 bases, the J end lost 2 bases, and 18 bases lay between the germline ends. The CDR3 is 18 residues long. The CDR3 protein is CASSQDLPSGEYTDTQYF. The CDR3 DNA follows: TGCGCCAGCAGCCAAGATCTCCCCTCGGGGGAGTACACAGATACGCAGTATTTT.

CDR3 residues: CASSLNSGFSYNSPLHF. CDR3 DNA: TGTGCCAGCAGCTTAAACAGCGGCTTCTCCTATAATTCACCCCTCCACTTT. The chain uses TRBV13 and TRBJ1-6; no definite D call. This CDR3 has 17 residues. CDR1 is PRHDT, CDR2 FYEKMQ, per germline (reference sequence). Trimming cost V 2 bases and J 0 bases, with 11 bases left between them.

V gene TRBV7-8 combines with J gene TRBJ2-1, with 7 bases that match TRBD2. The CDR3 runs 19 residues. The ends lost 1 base at V and 0 bases at J; junction bases unmatched: 12. Germline CDR1 and CDR2: SGHVS and FQNEAQ. CDR3 residues: CASSLVMPSGGSSYNEQFF. The CDR3, as DNA: TGTGCCAGCAGCTTAGTTATGCCTAGCGGAGGGAGCTCCTACAATGAGCAGTTCTTC. Filled out from reference TRBV7-8 and TRBJ2-1, the complete variable domain reads GAGVSQSPRYKVAKRGQDVALRCDPISGHVSLFWYQQALGQGPEFLTYFQNEAQLDKSGLPSDRFFAERPEGSVSTLKIQRTQQEDSAVYLCASSLVMPSGGSSYNEQFFGPGTRLTVL.

This clone was counted a single time. The V and J genes are TRBV5-1 and TRBJ2-5, with D hard to call. This CDR3 contains 15 residues. Germline lookup yields CDR1 SGHRS and CDR2 YFSETQ. V was clipped by 0 bases and J by 2 bases, with 11 bases between them. This CDR3 reads CASSLGPFTQETQYF. In DNA, the CDR3 is TGCGCCAGCAGCTTGGGTCCCTTCACTCAAGAGACCCAGTACTTC.

This rearrangement joins TRBV5-6 to TRBJ1-5; possibly TRBD1 for D (6 bases). The CDR3 has 14 residues. Germline V CDR1 and CDR2: SGHDT, YYEEEE. Trimming removed 1 base from V and 4 bases from J, with 9 bases in between. CDR3 amino acids: CASSLSRGNQPQHF. CDR3 nucleotides: TGTGCCAGCAGCTTGTCCAGGGGAAATCAGCCCCAGCATTTT.

The V gene is TRBV2, the J gene TRBJ2-7; 12 bases agree with TRBD2. CDR3 size: 18 residues. Germline V gives CDR1 SNHLY, CDR2 FYNNEI. Trimming took 7 bases from V and 4 from J; bases not matched to a gene: 17. The CDR3 region has the DNA TGTGCCAGCAAGAGGGCTGAGGCTAGCGGGAGGGCCTCATACGAGCAGTACTTC. Translation gives CASKRAEASGRASYEQYF.

This chain connects TRBV9 to TRBJ2-7; 13 bases map to TRBD2. Germline V gene sequence: CDR1 SGDLS, CDR2 YYNGEE. Trimming cost V 0 bases and J 2 bases; bases outside gene matches: 2. This CDR3 is built from 16 residues. The CDR3 nucleotides are TGTGCCAGCAGCGTAGCCGGGACTAGCGGGGCCTACGAGCAGTACTTC. This translates into CASSVAGTSGAYEQYF.

The table lists this clone with a count of one. The chain uses TRBV7-2 and TRBJ1-2; a weak D match, TRBD1 (6 bases). The V and J ends lost 1 base and 4 bases respectively, with 10 bases between them. In germline, CDR1 is SGHTA, CDR2 FQGNSA. This CDR3 has 14 amino acids. The CDR3 is CASSLDRDLYGYTF. The CDR3 nucleotides read TGTGCCAGCAGCTTAGACAGGGACCTCTATGGCTACACCTTC. Variable domain in full (rest from reference TRBV7-2 and TRBJ1-2): GAGVSQSPSNKVTEKGKDVELRCDPISGHTALYWYRQSLGQGLEFLIYFQGNSAPDKSGLPSDRFSAERTGGSVSTLTIQRTQQEDSAVYLCASSLDRDLYGYTFGSGTRLTVV.

This chain connects TRBV29-1 to TRBJ2-2; perhaps TRBD2 as D (6 bases). The CDR3 spans 14 residues. Germline V gene sequence: CDR1 SQVTM, CDR2 ANQGSEA. With 4 bases removed from V and 5 bases from J, the gap between germline ends came to 14 bases. The CDR3 region is CSVARGAGTGELFF. In nucleotides, the CDR3 is TGCAGCGTTGCACGCGGGGCGGGTACCGGGGAGCTGTTTTTT.